The clone carrying this T cell receptor (beta chain) was observed a few times. The sample is drawn from a study of T-cell memory formation after mild COVID-19. TCRdb processed the 5' RACE reads anew with MiXCR; each CDR3 protein has one entry. This sample has hundreds of thousands of distinct CDR3 sequences, with about 20% found just once. This CDR3 spans 14 amino acids. Trimming removed 0 bases at V and 0 bases at J, with 6 bases between. Germline loops: CDR1 SEHNR, CDR2 FQNEAQ (reference sequence). V and J are TRBV7-9 and TRBJ2-7; either TRBD1 or TRBD2 may supply D (5 bases each). The clonotype comes from an adult woman who had mild COVID-19 (a few samples of this study predate the infection). Cell type and time point are not known. The sequencing input was PBMCs or a T cell subset sorted from them (not recorded which). The CDR3: CASSLAGTSYEQYF. Here the CDR3 DNA reads TGTGCCAGCAGCTTAGCCGGGACCTCCTACGAGCAGTACTTC.